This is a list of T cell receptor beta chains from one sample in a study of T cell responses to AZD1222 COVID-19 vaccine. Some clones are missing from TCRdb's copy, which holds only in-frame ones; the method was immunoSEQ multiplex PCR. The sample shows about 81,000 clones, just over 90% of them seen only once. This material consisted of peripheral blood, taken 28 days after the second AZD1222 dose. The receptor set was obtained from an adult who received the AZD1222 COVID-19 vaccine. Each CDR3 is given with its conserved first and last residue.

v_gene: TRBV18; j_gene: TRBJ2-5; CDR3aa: CASSPKGETQYF
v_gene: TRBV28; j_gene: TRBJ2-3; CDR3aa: CASSLWGEGQGGTDTQYF
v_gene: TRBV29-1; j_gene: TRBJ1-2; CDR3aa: CSVEPGYGGYTF
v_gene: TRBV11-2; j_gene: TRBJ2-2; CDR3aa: CASSRGAVNTGELFF
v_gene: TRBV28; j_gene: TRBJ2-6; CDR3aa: CASIHSGANVLTF
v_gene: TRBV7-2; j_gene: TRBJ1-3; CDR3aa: CASSLEMGAAGNTIYF
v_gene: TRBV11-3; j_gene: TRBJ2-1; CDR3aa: CASSLDRRRDNEQFF
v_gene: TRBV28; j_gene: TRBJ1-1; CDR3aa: CASSLRQGRTEAFF
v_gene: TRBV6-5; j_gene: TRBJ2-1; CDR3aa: CASSSPGRPNEQFF
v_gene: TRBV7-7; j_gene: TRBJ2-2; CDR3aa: CASSLSTGLTGELFF
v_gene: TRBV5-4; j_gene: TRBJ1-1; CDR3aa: CASSMAGINTEAFF
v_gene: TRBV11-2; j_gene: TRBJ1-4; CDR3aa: CASRRIDRINEKLFF